Presented here are 20 T cell receptor beta chains from one specimen sequenced in a study of blood T cells in healthy people across ages. A sample-barcoded 5' primer and a J-beta primer mix were used in a second PCR of roughly 6 to 11 cycles. TCRdb redid the calling of the 5' RACE reads with MiXCR, one entry per CDR3 protein. The sample has more than 1.4 million distinct CDR3 sequences, approximately 42% seen once. Sequencing input: blood. Every receptor here comes from a woman aged 18-29 years in good health.

The CDR3 spells CSVSLAGGTVSYNEQYF. CDR3 DNA: TGCAGTGTTTCACTAGCGGGGGGGACTGTGTCCTACAATGAGCAGTACTTC. The chain carries TRBV20-1 and TRBJ2-7; TRBD2 aligns across 13 bases. CDR3 length equals 17 residues. With V trimmed by 7 bases and J by 7 bases, 19 bases remained unmatched. Per germline, CDR1 DFQATT and CDR2 SNEGSKA (reference sequence).

This clonotype was found a few times. DNA of the CDR3: TGTGCCAGCAGTTACCTAGGACTCGCACCACACAATGAGCAGTTCTTC. Translating it yields CASSYLGLAPHNEQFF. The chain joins TRBV7-9 to TRBJ2-1, with a weak D call TRBD2 (5 bases). Trimming left V 6 bases short and J 5 bases short, with 20 bases between. The CDR3 consists of 16 residues. Germline V CDR1 and CDR2: SEHNR, FQNEAQ (reference sequence).

The J gene is TRBJ2-7, the V gene TRBV4-2, with a weak D call TRBD2 (6 bases). Trimming took 1 base from V and 0 from J, leaving 22 bases between them. There are 19 residues in the CDR3. Germline lookup yields CDR1 LGHNA and CDR2 YNFKEQ. CDR3 protein: CASSQATIRDSSSSYEQYF. The CDR3 coding sequence is TGTGCCAGCAGCCAAGCGACAATTCGGGACTCTTCTTCCTCCTACGAGCAGTACTTC.

The chain has TRBV7-3 and TRBJ1-1; D unresolved. CDR3 length: 13 residues. The germline V and J ends were trimmed by 7 bases and 4 bases, with 13 bases remaining between them. CDR1 is SGHTA, CDR2 FQGTGA, per germline. CDR3 nucleotides: TGTGCCAGCAACGATGGTATGGGCACTGAAGCTTTCTTT. Residues: CASNDGMGTEAFF.

At least ten counts were recorded for this clonotype. This sequence joins TRBV10-3 and TRBJ2-7; TRBD1 is a possible D gene (6 bases). The CDR3 contains 13 residues. Trimming took 4 bases from V and 2 from J, leaving 9 bases between them. Germline CDR1 and CDR2: ENHRY and SYGVKD. CDR3 residues: CAISGGRTYEQYF. CDR3 nucleotide sequence: TGTGCCATCAGTGGGGGGCGGACCTACGAGCAGTACTTC.

The CDR3 sequence: CASSRDSGTANTCEQYF. CDR3 DNA: TGTGCCAGCAGTCGTGATTCCGGGACAGCGAATACCTGCGAGCAGTACTTC. The rearrangement uses TRBV7-2 and TRBJ2-5; 7 nucleotides line up with TRBD1. The J call may not be correct, given that the DNA end is closer to TRBJ2-7. Germline V gene data show CDR1 as SGHTA and CDR2 as FQGNSA. The CDR3 totals 17 residues.

CDR3: CAASGTSDIQYF. The CDR3, as DNA: TGTGCCGCCTCAGGGACGTCGGACATTCAGTACTTC. The chain couples TRBV28 to TRBJ2-4, with D possibly being TRBD1 or TRBD2 (5 bases each). CDR1 is MDHEN and CDR2 is SYDVKM in the germline V gene. Trimming pared 11 bases from V and 8 bases from J, leaving 16 bases between. This CDR3 is 12 amino acids long.

This clonotype was picked up a small number of times. The rearrangement uses TRBV9 and TRBJ1-1; TRBD1 is a possible D gene (6 bases). The CDR3 is 16 amino acids. CDR1 is SGDLS, CDR2 YYNGEE, per germline. With 4 bases removed from V and 6 bases from J, the gap between germline ends came to 22 bases. DNA for the CDR3: TGTGCCAGCAGCCCATCGCCGCTGGGGGCGGCGGCTGAAGCTTTCTTT. The encoded protein is CASSPSPLGAAAEAFF.

The CDR3 region is CASSLEPQQDSPLHF. As DNA, the CDR3 is TGTGCCAGCAGCTTGGAGCCTCAACAGGATTCACCCCTCCACTTT. The chain couples TRBV5-6 to TRBJ1-6; maybe TRBD1 (5 bases). Germline V gene lookup returns CDR1 SGHDT and CDR2 YYEEEE. This CDR3 is 15 amino acids long. The ends were cut back, 0 bases at V and 8 bases at J, with 12 bases in the middle.

This chain links TRBV6-1 with TRBJ2-3; TRBD1 aligns across 9 bases. The V gene end was trimmed by 6 bases and the J gene end by 10 bases; junction bases not matched to a gene: 5. The CDR3 has 12 residues. Per germline, CDR1 MNHNS and CDR2 SASEGT. CDR3 amino acids: CASSGTGTAQYF. DNA of the CDR3: TGTGCCAGCAGCGGGACAGGGACGGCGCAGTATTTT.

The V gene is TRBV15, the J gene TRBJ2-2, with D possibly being TRBD1 or TRBD2 (6 bases each). Between the trimmed V and J ends, which lost 2 bases and 10 bases, there was a span of 11 bases. Germline V gene data show CDR1 as LNHNV and CDR2 as YYDKDF (reference sequence). The CDR3 runs 13 residues. The DNA of the CDR3 is TGTGCCACCAGCAGACAGACGGGGGCGGAGCTGTTTTTT. Its protein product is CATSRQTGAELFF.

The chain couples TRBV29-1 to TRBJ2-5, with D possibly being TRBD2 (5 bases). From germline, CDR1 is SQVTM and CDR2 ANQGSEA. The CDR3 runs 14 residues. V was clipped by 5 bases and J by 0 bases, with 13 bases between them. Here the CDR3 reads CSVSGRAYQETQYF. CDR3 DNA sequence: TGCAGCGTTAGCGGACGAGCCTACCAAGAGACCCAGTACTTC.

The chain uses TRBV5-4 and TRBJ1-2; maybe TRBD1 (5 bases). The CDR3 length is 15 residues. The V and J ends lost 6 bases and 3 bases respectively, with 18 bases between them. Germline lookup yields CDR1 SGHNT and CDR2 YYREEE (reference sequence). CDR3 nucleotides: TGTGCCAGCACTCGGGGGGGAATTACCCACTATGGCTACACCTTC. Amino acid sequence: CASTRGGITHYGYTF.

This clonotype was observed a few times. This chain links TRBV4-1 with TRBJ2-1; tentative D call: TRBD2 (6 bases). The CDR3 extends over 14 amino acids. Trimming removed 5 bases from V and 2 bases from J, with 10 bases in between. The germline V gene encodes CDR1 MGHRA and CDR2 YSYEKL. The CDR3: CASSIGTAYNEQFF. CDR3 DNA sequence: TGCGCCAGCAGCATCGGGACTGCCTACAATGAGCAGTTCTTC.

This clonotype has a handful of counts. The chain combines TRBV20-1 with TRBJ2-1, with D perhaps TRBD2 (6 bases). Germline V gene lookup returns CDR1 DFQATT and CDR2 SNEGSKA (reference sequence). The CDR3 runs to 16 residues. V dropped 0 bases and J dropped 4 bases, with 16 bases sitting between them. The CDR3, as DNA: TGCAGTGCTAGAGATCTGACTAGAGGGAGTTACAATGAGCAGTTCTTC. Amino acids: CSARDLTRGSYNEQFF.

As to this clonotype: The junction departs from germline at one end; a sequencing error may be responsible. V is TRBV7-9 and J is TRBJ2-7; 11 bases map to TRBD2. This CDR3 comprises 17 residues. CDR1 and CDR2 from the germline V gene are SEHNR and FQNEAQ (reference sequence). The DNA of the CDR3 is TGTTCCAGCAGCTTCTTGTCGGCTAGCGGGAGGTCGAACGAGCAGTACTTC. Protein: CSSSFLSASGRSNEQYF.

This chain joins TRBV20-1 and TRBJ2-1; 12 nucleotides line up with TRBD2. The CDR3 runs 17 residues. V dropped 0 bases and J dropped 5; count of bases not matched to a gene: 8. Germline CDR1 DFQATT, CDR2 SNEGSKA (reference sequence). The CDR3 sequence: CSARDVASGRGHNEQFF. DNA for the CDR3: TGCAGTGCTAGAGATGTAGCTAGCGGGAGGGGCCACAATGAGCAGTTCTTC.

The chain combines TRBV7-6 with TRBJ1-5; no clear D gene. Germline CDR1 and CDR2: SGHVS and FNYEAQ. CDR3 length: 15 amino acids. The germline V and J ends were trimmed by 0 bases and 2 bases, with 8 bases remaining between them. CDR3 bases: TGTGCCAGCAGCTTAGCAGCGGCAGGCAATCAGCCCCAGCATTTT. This sequence encodes CASSLAAAGNQPQHF.

The chain links TRBV12-3 or TRBV12-4 to TRBJ1-2, with D hard to call. The CDR3 has 15 residues. V was pared by 4 bases and J by 6 bases, with 18 bases between. This CDR3 is CASSSAPGLFHGYTF. For the CDR3, the DNA is TGTGCCAGCAGTTCAGCCCCAGGACTATTTCATGGCTACACCTTC.

V usage is TRBV5-1 and J usage is TRBJ1-3, with 8 bases fitting TRBD1. In germline, CDR1 is SGHRS, CDR2 YFSETQ. The CDR3 consists of 17 residues. V shed 1 base, J shed 0 bases, and the junction held 6 bases outside the gene matches. The CDR3 spells CASSLHTGTGSGNTIYF. The DNA for the CDR3 is TGCGCCAGCAGCTTGCACACAGGGACAGGCTCTGGAAACACCATATATTTT.